This TCR beta chain was retrieved from a study of shared clonotypes between healthy human individuals. Naivety among CD8 cells was defined by CD45RO negativity and positive CCR7 selection, thereby excluding terminally differentiated effector memory CD45RA+ cells. A note on this clone: One junction end does not reproduce the germline sequence, and a read error may be involved.

The CDR3 loop spans 14 amino acids. Germline V CDR1 and CDR2: SGHDT, YYEEEE. Generated by immunoSEQ multiplex PCR, the TCRdb table keeps only in-frame clones and is missing some. Here the sample spans just over 2,000,000 clones, over 85% being singletons. The rearrangement links TRBV5-6 to TRBJ1-6; D perhaps matches TRBD1 (6 bases). The TCR sequence derives from a young man in good health. Material for sequencing was naive CD8+ T cells sorted from blood. The CDR3 coding sequence is TGTGCCAGCAGCTTACAGGGAGATAAGTCACCCCTCCACTTT. Translation gives CASSLQGDKSPLHF.